The sequence of this T cell receptor (beta chain) was determined in a study of regulatory dendritic cells for organ transplantation. Across the whole study: Dendritic cell cultures received LPS on day 6.

Sorted subsets were CFSE-labeled and cultured four to six days with allogeneic dendritic cells. CD4+ or CD8+ T cells were sorted as naive CD45RA+ or memory CD45RO+. Sequencing was performed with immunoSEQ multiplex PCR; in TCRdb, only in-frame clones are kept and a portion is missing. The sample yields approximately 9,300 clones, roughly 65% seen once. As regards this clone: Its antigen is unidentified.

In germline, CDR1 is ENHRY, CDR2 SYGVKD. The CDR3 has 13 residues. The junction had 2 bases not matched to a gene; V was cut back by 9 bases and J by 1 base. Overall study findings and caveats: Memory T cells were less diverse than naive, with memory CD8+ most oligoclonal. Mature dendritic cells appeared to drive more memory CD8+ clonal expansion than regulatory ones.

Sequenced sample: naive CD4+ T cells from blood cultured with dendritic cells. Specified subset: CD45RA+ naive T cells. V gene TRBV10-3 combines with J gene TRBJ2-3; 9 bases align to TRBD1. This sequence was found in a human donor in good health. The CDR3 loop reads CAIQGAGTDTQYF. The CDR3 nucleotides are TGTGCCATACAGGGGGCCGGCACAGATACGCAGTATTTT.